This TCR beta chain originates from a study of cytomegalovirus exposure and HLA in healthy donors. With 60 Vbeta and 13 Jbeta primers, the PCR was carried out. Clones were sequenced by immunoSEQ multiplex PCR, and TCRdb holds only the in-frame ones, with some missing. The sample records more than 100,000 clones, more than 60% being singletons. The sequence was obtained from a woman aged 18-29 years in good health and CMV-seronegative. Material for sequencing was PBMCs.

CDR3 region: CASRQGENEKLFF. In nucleotides, the CDR3 is TGTGCCAGCAGACAGGGGGAGAATGAAAAACTGTTTTTT. V and J are TRBV19 and TRBJ1-4, with 9 bases fitting TRBD1. Germline loops: CDR1 LNHDA, CDR2 SQIVND (reference sequence). CDR3 length: 13 amino acids. With 9 bases clipped from V and 5 bases from J, the junction kept 4 bases outside the gene matches.